Below are 27 T cell receptor beta chains sequenced from a single sample in a study of human T cells and chemical hapten exposure. TCRdb re-called the RACE reads through MiXCR, storing one row per CDR3 protein. This table has about 82,000 distinct CDR3 sequences, about an eighth appearing once. Noted time point: patch test 3, about 24 weeks after DPC sensitization. Described treatment: therapeutic diphenylcyclopropenone sensitization with weekly scalp DPC. The source was whole blood, collected in connection with sensitization to the hapten diphenylcyclopropenone (DPC). The receptors stem from a woman between 45 and 65 years old with alopecia areata. Some clones in this sample may be carry-over from other donors' samples.

The J gene is TRBJ2-1, the V gene TRBV20-1; maybe TRBD2 (5 bases). The CDR3 runs 14 residues. Germline loops: CDR1 DFQATT, CDR2 SNEGSKA (reference sequence). The ends were cut back, 0 bases at V and 7 bases at J, with 13 bases in the middle. CDR3 coding DNA: TGCAGTGCTAGAGAATGGGGAGATGGGAATGAGCAGTTCTTC. It codes for CSAREWGDGNEQFF.

This clonotype was seen a handful of times. V and J are TRBV7-9 and TRBJ2-7, with D perhaps TRBD2 (6 bases). The CDR3 has 14 amino acids. Trimming pared 4 bases from V and 1 base from J, leaving 11 bases between. The V gene's germline CDR1 is SEHNR and CDR2 FQNEAQ (reference sequence). The CDR3 region has the DNA TGTGCCAGCAGCTACCAGGGACTTTCCTACGAGCAGTACTTC. Encoded protein: CASSYQGLSYEQYF.

The CDR3 region is CAWSKTSRVGPEAFF. The CDR3 nucleotides read TGTGCCTGGAGTAAAACCTCTAGGGTAGGGCCTGAAGCTTTCTTT. V gene TRBV30 combines with J gene TRBJ1-1; D is ambiguous. Germline loops: CDR1 GTSNPN, CDR2 SVGIG (reference sequence). V was cut by 2 bases and J by 6 bases, with 19 bases left in between. The length of the CDR3 is 15 residues.

This clonotype has a count of ten or more. The gene calls are TRBV7-2 and TRBJ1-5; TRBD1 might be the D (6 bases). The CDR3 extends over 14 amino acids. CDR1 and CDR2 (germline): SGHTA, FQGNSA. With 6 bases removed from V and 5 bases from J, the gap between germline ends came to 14 bases. Here the CDR3 reads CASSQQGGDQPQHF. For the CDR3, the DNA is TGTGCCAGCAGTCAACAGGGTGGCGATCAGCCCCAGCATTTT.

As to this clonotype: It may be a read error: a sequence one base away is much more abundant. The chain links TRBV20-1 to TRBJ2-2; D not certain. The V end was cut by 1 base, the J end by 4 bases, with 1 base between. The CDR3 has 11 amino acids. Per germline, CDR1 DFQATT and CDR2 SNEGSKA (reference sequence). The CDR3 reads CSARGTGELFF. CDR3 bases: TGCAGTGCTAGAGGCACCGGGGAGCTGTTTTTT.

The chain's CDR3 is CASFRLAGYNEQFF. The CDR3 coding sequence is TGTGCCAGCTTCCGACTAGCGGGGTACAATGAGCAGTTCTTC. The chain has TRBV2 and TRBJ2-1; 11 bases are a match to TRBD2. V was pared by 8 bases and J by 4 bases, with 4 bases of the junction left unmatched. This CDR3 region has 14 residues. CDR1 SNHLY and CDR2 FYNNEI come from the germline V gene.

This clonotype has only a few counts. This sequence joins TRBV5-6 and TRBJ1-5; 7 bases fit TRBD1. The trim removed 4 bases at V and 6 bases at J, leaving 10 bases unmatched. Germline lookup yields CDR1 SGHDT and CDR2 YYEEEE. This CDR3 spans 15 amino acids. The CDR3 nucleotides read TGTGCCAGCAGCCTCCGGGACAGTGGCTCTCAGCCCCAGCATTTT. This codes for CASSLRDSGSQPQHF.

This clonotype was counted only a few times. The chain employs TRBV3-1 and TRBJ2-3, with 10 bases that match TRBD2. The V gene end was trimmed by 2 bases and the J gene end by 2 bases; junction bases not matched to a gene: 4. CDR3 length equals 16 residues. CDR1 and CDR2 (germline): LGHDT, YNNKEL (reference sequence). CDR3: CASSQLAGVHTDTQYF. The DNA for the CDR3 is TGTGCCAGCAGCCAACTAGCGGGAGTGCACACAGATACGCAGTATTTT.

This clonotype was counted many times. The chain recombines TRBV20-1 with TRBJ2-1; weak D call: TRBD2 (6 bases). Germline CDR1 DFQATT, CDR2 SNEGSKA (reference sequence). The length of the CDR3 is 16 residues. Trimming cost V 3 bases and J 0 bases, with 15 bases left between them. As DNA, the CDR3 is TGCAGTGCTAGCCCGGGAGACCCCAGCTCCTACAATGAGCAGTTCTTC. Its translation is CSASPGDPSSYNEQFF.

This clonotype was seen ten or more times. The rearrangement uses TRBV3-1 and TRBJ2-7; 7 positions agree with TRBD1. The CDR3 is 14 amino acids. The germline V gene encodes CDR1 LGHDT and CDR2 YNNKEL (reference sequence). V gave up 4 bases and J gave up 4 bases; unmatched junction bases: 7. The CDR3 here is CASSPRQGPYEQYF. The CDR3, as DNA: TGTGCCAGCAGCCCGCGACAGGGCCCGTACGAGCAGTACTTC.

This clonotype was found a few times. The gene calls are TRBV6-2 or TRBV6-3 and TRBJ2-3; TRBD1 might be the D (6 bases). Germline CDR1 reads MNHEY; CDR2 reads SVGEGT. This CDR3 has 16 amino acids. Trimming removed 7 bases at V and 0 bases at J, with 17 bases between. CDR3 DNA sequence: TGTGCCAGCACTCAACTAGGGGGTTCTAGCACAGATACGCAGTATTTT. Translated, it gives CASTQLGGSSTDTQYF.

The rearrangement uses TRBV20-1 and TRBJ1-2; perhaps TRBD1 as D (6 bases). CDR3 length: 15 residues. Trimming removed 4 bases at V and 5 bases at J, with 20 bases between. Germline CDR1 DFQATT, CDR2 SNEGSKA (reference sequence). The CDR3 region is CSATGTPPQQYGYTF. For the CDR3, the DNA is TGCAGTGCTACGGGGACACCTCCTCAACAGTATGGCTACACCTTC.

The chain links TRBV19 to TRBJ2-3; D may be TRBD1 or TRBD2 (5 bases each). Trimming cost V 5 bases and J 0 bases, with 18 bases left between them. Germline V gene data show CDR1 as LNHDA and CDR2 as SQIVND (reference sequence). The CDR3 is 17 amino acids. This chain's CDR3 is CASSPPVGGTSTDTQYF. DNA of the CDR3: TGTGCCAGTAGTCCCCCCGTTGGTGGGACCAGCACAGATACGCAGTATTTT.

This chain joins TRBV7-9 and TRBJ2-7, with D possibly TRBD1 on 5 matching bases. CDR1 is SEHNR and CDR2 is FQNEAQ in the germline V gene (reference sequence). The ends were cut back, 5 bases at V and 2 bases at J, with 7 bases in the middle. The CDR3 is 12 residues long. The CDR3 reads CASSPTAYEQYF. CDR3 coding DNA: TGTGCCAGCAGCCCGACAGCCTACGAGCAGTACTTC. Complete variable domain (other parts from reference TRBV7-9 and TRBJ2-7): DTGVSQNPRHKITKRGQNVTFRCDPISEHNRLYWYRQTLGQGPEFLTYFQNEAQLEKSRLLSDRFSAERPKGSFSTLEIQRTEQGDSAMYLCASSPTAYEQYFGPGTRLTVT.

This clonotype turned up a few times. DNA for the CDR3: TGCGCCAGCAGCCAACCGGGACTAGCTGGGGTCAGGTTCTTC. Amino acids: CASSQPGLAGVRFF. V is TRBV4-1 and J is TRBJ2-1; 9 nucleotides agree with TRBD2. In germline, CDR1 is MGHRA, CDR2 YSYEKL. Unmatched junction bases numbered 11, after V lost 2 bases and J lost 15 bases. The CDR3 has 14 amino acids.

This clonotype came up many times. The CDR3: CASSQRLAAAETQYF. The CDR3 region has the DNA TGTGCCAGCAGCCAAAGACTAGCCGCGGCGGAGACCCAGTACTTC. This rearrangement joins TRBV4-2 to TRBJ2-5; 7 bases agree with TRBD2. V trimming: 2 bases; J trimming: 5 bases; junction bases outside the gene matches: 8. Germline V gene data show CDR1 as LGHNA and CDR2 as YNFKEQ. The CDR3 contains 15 residues.

In its sample, this clonotype was seen many times. The CDR3: CASRDSFGQPQHF. The CDR3 bases are TGTGCCAGCAGGGACAGTTTTGGGCAGCCCCAGCATTTT. This chain joins TRBV6-2 or TRBV6-3 and TRBJ1-5; tentative D call: TRBD1 (6 bases). V was clipped by 6 bases and J by 7 bases, with 13 bases between them. Per germline, CDR1 MNHEY and CDR2 SVGEGT. The CDR3 is 13 residues long.

This chain connects TRBV5-6 to TRBJ2-5; the match to TRBD2 covers 7 bases. V dropped 7 bases and J dropped 9; count of bases not matched to a gene: 3. CDR1 SGHDT and CDR2 YYEEEE come from the germline V gene. The CDR3 runs to 10 residues. The DNA for the CDR3 is TGTGCCAGCGGCCGGGGGGCCCAGTACTTC. Protein: CASGRGAQYF. The variable domain in full, with the rest retrieved from reference TRBV5-6 and TRBJ2-5, is DAGVTQSPTHLIKTRGQQVTLRCSPKSGHDTVSWYQQALGQGPQFIFQYYEEEERQRGNFPDRFSGHQFPNYSSELNVNALLLGDSALYLCASGRGAQYFGPGTRLLVL.

This clonotype was detected ten times or more. The chain combines TRBV11-3 with TRBJ2-1; the match to TRBD2 covers 8 bases. The CDR3 has 12 residues. Germline-derived CDR1 and CDR2 are SGHNT and YENEEA. J was trimmed by 10 bases and V by 6 bases; bases with no gene match: 5. CDR3 coding DNA: TGTGCCAGCAGGCGGGCGGGAGGCGAGCAGTTCTTC. Its protein product is CASRRAGGEQFF.

This chain joins TRBV20-1 and TRBJ2-7, with D unclear. The germline V gene has CDR1 DFQATT and CDR2 SNEGSKA (reference sequence). The V and J ends lost 4 bases and 0 bases respectively, with 13 bases between them. CDR3 length: 14 residues. This CDR3 reads CSATVAGNSYEQYF. The CDR3 DNA follows: TGCAGTGCTACGGTCGCCGGAAACTCCTACGAGCAGTACTTC.

The rearrangement uses TRBV9 and TRBJ2-7; 10 bases are shared with TRBD2. V dropped 1 base and J dropped 6; count of bases not matched to a gene: 4. The CDR3 has 14 residues. Germline V gene sequence: CDR1 SGDLS, CDR2 YYNGEE. Here the CDR3 DNA reads TGTGCCAGCAGCGTAAATCCTAGCGGGAGCGAGCAGTACTTC. Translated: CASSVNPSGSEQYF.

This clonotype was recorded at least ten times. The V and J genes are TRBV29-1 and TRBJ1-1; D gene ambiguous. V lost 3 bases, J lost 4 bases, and 15 bases lay in between. Germline lookup yields CDR1 SQVTM and CDR2 ANQGSEA. This CDR3 region has 14 residues. CDR3 nucleotide sequence: TGCAGCGTTGAGGCCCGGAGTGTGAGCACTGAAGCTTTCTTT. This translates into CSVEARSVSTEAFF. Full variable domain (missing parts from reference TRBV29-1 and TRBJ1-1): SAVISQKPSRDICQRGTSLTIQCQVDSQVTMMFWYRQQPGQSLTLIATANQGSEATYESGFVIDKFPISRPNLTFSTLTVSNMSPEDSSIYLCSVEARSVSTEAFFGQGTRLTVV.

J is TRBJ1-2 and V is TRBV5-5, with D unresolved. Trimming cost V 7 bases and J 0 bases, with 10 bases left between them. This CDR3 region has 13 residues. CDR1 and CDR2 from the germline V gene are SGHKS and YYEKEE (reference sequence). CDR3 sequence reads: CASRNRANYGYTF. The CDR3 DNA follows: TGTGCCAGCCGCAATAGGGCTAACTATGGCTACACCTTC.

This clonotype has a count of ten or more. The chain is built from TRBV9 and TRBJ2-2; no definite D call. The germline gives CDR1 SGDLS, CDR2 YYNGEE. V shed 4 bases and J shed 4 bases, with 5 bases lying between them. The CDR3 is 12 residues long. CDR3 sequence reads: CASSLLTGELFF. The CDR3 DNA reads TGTGCCAGCAGCCTTCTCACCGGGGAGCTGTTTTTT.

As to this clonotype: A read error may explain this, as a much larger clone is one base away. The CDR3 nucleotides read TGCGCCAGCAGCCTCGACCCGGACAGCGCTAATAGCAATCAGCCCCAGCATTTT. It yields the protein CASSLDPDSANSNQPQHF. The rearrangement links TRBV4-1 to TRBJ1-5, with TRBD1 as a possible D gene (6 bases). Germline loops: CDR1 MGHRA, CDR2 YSYEKL. The CDR3 is made up of 18 amino acids. The V gene lost 4 bases and the J gene lost 0 bases, with 19 bases spanning the gap.

The rearrangement links TRBV7-9 to TRBJ2-5; 8 positions match TRBD2. V gave up 6 bases and J gave up 2 bases; unmatched junction bases: 5. There are 14 residues in the CDR3. Germline CDR1 is SEHNR and CDR2 is FQNEAQ (reference sequence). CDR3 sequence reads: CASSTGTRQETQYF. The CDR3 nucleotides read TGTGCCAGCAGTACCGGGACTAGACAAGAGACCCAGTACTTC.

Here the CDR3 reads CASSRRDGKETQYF. In DNA form, the CDR3 reads TGTGCCAGCAGCCGCCGGGACGGAAAAGAGACCCAGTACTTC. V is TRBV3-1 and J is TRBJ2-5; D might be TRBD1 or TRBD2, each matching 5 bases. The V gene lost 4 bases and the J gene lost 3 bases, with 12 bases spanning the gap. The CDR3 sequence is 14 residues long. Germline values: CDR1 LGHDT, CDR2 YNNKEL (reference sequence).